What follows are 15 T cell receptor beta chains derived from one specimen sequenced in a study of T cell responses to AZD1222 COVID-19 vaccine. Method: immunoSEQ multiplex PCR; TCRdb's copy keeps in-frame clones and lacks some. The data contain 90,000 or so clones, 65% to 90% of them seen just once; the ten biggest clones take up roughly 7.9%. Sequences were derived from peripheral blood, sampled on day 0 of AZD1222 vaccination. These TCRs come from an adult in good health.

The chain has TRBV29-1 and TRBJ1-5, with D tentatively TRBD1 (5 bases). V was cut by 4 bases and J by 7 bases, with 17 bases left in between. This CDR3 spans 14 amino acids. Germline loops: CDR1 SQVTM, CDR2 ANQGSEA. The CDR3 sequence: CSVGGDRGGQPQHF. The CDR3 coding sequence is TGCAGCGTTGGCGGAGACAGAGGCGGGCAGCCCCAGCATTTT. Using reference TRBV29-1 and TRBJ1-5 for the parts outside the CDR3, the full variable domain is SAVISQKPSRDICQRGTSLTIQCQVDSQVTMMFWYRQQPGQSLTLIATANQGSEATYESGFVIDKFPISRPNLTFSTLTVSNMSPEDSSIYLCSVGGDRGGQPQHFGDGTRLSIL.

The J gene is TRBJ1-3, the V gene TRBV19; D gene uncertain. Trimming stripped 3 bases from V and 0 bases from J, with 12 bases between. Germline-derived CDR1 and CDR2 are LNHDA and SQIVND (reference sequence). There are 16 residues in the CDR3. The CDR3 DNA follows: TGTGCCAGTAGTATGGACTTTCAAAGCTCTGGAAACACCATATATTTT. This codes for CASSMDFQSSGNTIYF.

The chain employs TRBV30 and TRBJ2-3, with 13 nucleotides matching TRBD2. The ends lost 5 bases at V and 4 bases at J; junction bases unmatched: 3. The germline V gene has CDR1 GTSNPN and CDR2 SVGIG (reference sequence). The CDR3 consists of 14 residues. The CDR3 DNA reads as TGTGCCTGGGGACTAGCGGGAGAAGCAGATACGCAGTATTTT. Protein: CAWGLAGEADTQYF.

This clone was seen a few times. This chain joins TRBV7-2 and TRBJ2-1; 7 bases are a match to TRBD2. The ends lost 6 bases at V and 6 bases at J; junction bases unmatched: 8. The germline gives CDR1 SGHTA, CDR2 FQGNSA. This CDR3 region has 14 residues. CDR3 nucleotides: TGTGCCAGCAGTCCTAGCGGAGTAGGCAATGAGCAGTTCTTC. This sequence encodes CASSPSGVGNEQFF. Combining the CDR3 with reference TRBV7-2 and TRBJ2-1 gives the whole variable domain GAGVSQSPSNKVTEKGKDVELRCDPISGHTALYWYRQSLGQGLEFLIYFQGNSAPDKSGLPSDRFSAERTGGSVSTLTIQRTQQEDSAVYLCASSPSGVGNEQFFGPGTRLTVL.

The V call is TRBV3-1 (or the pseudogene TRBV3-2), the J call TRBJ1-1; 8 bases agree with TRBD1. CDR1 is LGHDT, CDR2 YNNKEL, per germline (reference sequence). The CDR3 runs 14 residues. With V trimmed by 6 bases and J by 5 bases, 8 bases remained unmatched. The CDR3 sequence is CASSPRGPGTEAFF. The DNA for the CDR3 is TGTGCCAGCAGTCCCAGGGGGCCGGGAACTGAAGCTTTCTTT.

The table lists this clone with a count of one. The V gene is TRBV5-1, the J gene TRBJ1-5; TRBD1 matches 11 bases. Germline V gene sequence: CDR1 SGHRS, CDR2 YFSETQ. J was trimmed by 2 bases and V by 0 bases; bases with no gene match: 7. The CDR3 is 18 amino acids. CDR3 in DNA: TGCGCCAGCAGCTTGGTTCCCCCGGGACAGGGGGGCAATCAGCCCCAGCATTTT. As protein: CASSLVPPGQGGNQPQHF.

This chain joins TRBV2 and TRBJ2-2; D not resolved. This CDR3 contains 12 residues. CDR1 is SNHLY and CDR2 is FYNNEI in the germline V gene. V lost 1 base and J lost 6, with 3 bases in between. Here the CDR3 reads CASSEGPGELFF. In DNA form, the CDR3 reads TGTGCCAGCAGTGAAGGGCCCGGGGAGCTGTTTTTT.

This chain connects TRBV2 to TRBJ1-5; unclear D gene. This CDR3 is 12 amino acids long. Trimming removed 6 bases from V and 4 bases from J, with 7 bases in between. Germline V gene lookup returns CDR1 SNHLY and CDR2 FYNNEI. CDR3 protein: CASRIWNQPQHF. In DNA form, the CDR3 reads TGTGCCAGCAGGATCTGGAATCAGCCCCAGCATTTT.

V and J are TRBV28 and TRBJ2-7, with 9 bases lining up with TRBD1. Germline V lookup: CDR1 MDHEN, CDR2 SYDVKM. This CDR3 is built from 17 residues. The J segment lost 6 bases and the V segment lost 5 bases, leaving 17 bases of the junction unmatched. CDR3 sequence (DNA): TGTGCCAGCAGTCCTCATCGGGCCGGGACAGGGTTGGGCGAGCAGTACTTC. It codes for CASSPHRAGTGLGEQYF.

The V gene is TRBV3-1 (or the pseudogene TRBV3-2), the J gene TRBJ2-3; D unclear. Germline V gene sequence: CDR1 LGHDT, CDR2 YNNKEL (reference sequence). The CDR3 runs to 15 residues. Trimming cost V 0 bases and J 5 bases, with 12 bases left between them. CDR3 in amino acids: CASSQDTQLGDTQYF. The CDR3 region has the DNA TGTGCCAGCAGCCAAGATACCCAGCTTGGAGATACGCAGTATTTT.

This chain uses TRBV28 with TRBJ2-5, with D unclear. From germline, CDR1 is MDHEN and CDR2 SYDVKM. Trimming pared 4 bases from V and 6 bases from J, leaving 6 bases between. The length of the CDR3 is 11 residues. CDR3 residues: CASSSGKTQYF. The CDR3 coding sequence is TGTGCCAGCAGTTCGGGCAAGACCCAGTACTTC.

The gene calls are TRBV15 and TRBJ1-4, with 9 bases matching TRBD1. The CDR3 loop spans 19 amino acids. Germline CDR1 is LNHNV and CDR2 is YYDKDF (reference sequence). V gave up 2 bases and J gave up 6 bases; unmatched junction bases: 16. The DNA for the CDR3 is TGTGCCACCAGCAGACGGCCTCTTACAGGGGGCAGGGGTGATGAAAAACTGTTTTTT. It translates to CATSRRPLTGGRGDEKLFF. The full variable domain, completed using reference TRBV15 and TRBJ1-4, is DAMVIQNPRYQVTQFGKPVTLSCSQTLNHNVMYWYQQKSSQAPKLLFHYYDKDFNNEADTPDNFQSRRPNTSFCFLDIRSPGLGDTAMYLCATSRRPLTGGRGDEKLFFGSGTQLSVL.

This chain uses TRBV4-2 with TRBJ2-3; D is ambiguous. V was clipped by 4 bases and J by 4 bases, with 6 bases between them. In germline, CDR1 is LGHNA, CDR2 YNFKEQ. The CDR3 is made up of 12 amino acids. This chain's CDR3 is CASSRRSDTQYF. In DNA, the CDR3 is TGTGCCAGCAGCCGAAGATCAGATACGCAGTATTTT.

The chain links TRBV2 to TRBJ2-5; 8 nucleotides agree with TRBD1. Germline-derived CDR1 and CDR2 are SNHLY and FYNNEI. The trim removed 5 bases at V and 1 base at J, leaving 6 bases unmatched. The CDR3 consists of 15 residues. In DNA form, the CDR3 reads TGTGCCAGCAGTACAGGGGGTGCCCTCCAAGAGACCCAGTACTTC. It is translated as CASSTGGALQETQYF.

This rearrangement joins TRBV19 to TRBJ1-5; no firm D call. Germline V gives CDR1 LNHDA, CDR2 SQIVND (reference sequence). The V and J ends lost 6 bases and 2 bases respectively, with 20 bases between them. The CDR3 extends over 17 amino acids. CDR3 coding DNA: TGTGCCAGTAGCACTATAGGCTCCGGGATTGGCAATCAGCCCCAGCATTTT. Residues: CASSTIGSGIGNQPQHF.